This T cell receptor beta chain comes out of a study of post-analysis software for immune sequencing data. General observations from the study: Among roughly 5 TRBV segments more frequent in patients than controls were TRBV5-6, TRBV5-1 and TRBV20-1.

Between the trimmed V and J ends, which lost 5 bases and 6 bases, there was a span of 19 bases. CDR1 and CDR2 from the germline V gene are SGHTA and FQGTGA. The CDR3 is 15 amino acids. Worth noting for this clonotype: The target antigen is unknown.

Included in the TCR beta cDNA libraries were unique molecular identifiers. Input populations of about 1 to 11 million T cells gave rise to a few hundred thousand cDNA molecules. In TCRdb, the PCR reads were re-called with MiXCR into one record per CDR3 protein. The repertoire consists of 800,000 to 950,000 distinct CDR3 sequences, with approximately 50% occurring once and the leading ten covering 4.6%. Sequencing was performed on blood. V usage is TRBV7-3 and J usage is TRBJ1-2; tentative D call: TRBD1 (6 bases). This TCR was recovered from a girl between 5 and 17 years old with multiple sclerosis. This chain's CDR3 is CASSPQGGSFDGYTF. The CDR3 DNA reads TGTGCCAGCAGCCCACAGGGCGGATCATTTGATGGCTACACCTTC.